Listed here are 10 T cell receptor beta chains from one sample, sequenced in a study of OX40 agonist ivuxolimab in advanced cancers. This table comes from immunoSEQ multiplex PCR, and its TCRdb copy is limited to in-frame clones, with some not included. The table shows tens of thousands of clones, with approximately 80% occurring only once. The specimen was CD4+ or CD8+ T cells sorted from blood, collected in a trial of the OX40 agonist ivuxolimab. Every receptor here comes from an adult with an advanced solid tumor such as melanoma, head and neck, liver or kidney cancer.

The genes are TRBV5-4 and TRBJ2-5, with 9 bases that match TRBD1. CDR1 and CDR2 from the germline V gene are SGHNT and YYREEE (reference sequence). V lost 1 base and J lost 5; bases outside the gene matches: 9. There are 16 residues in the CDR3. The CDR3: CASSLRLQGAGETQYF. For the CDR3, the DNA is TGTGCCAGCAGCTTGAGGTTACAGGGGGCTGGGGAGACCCAGTACTTC.

J is TRBJ2-7 and V is TRBV6-6; 7 nucleotides align to TRBD2. V lost 8 bases and J lost 6; bases outside the gene matches: 10. The CDR3 has 13 residues. Germline loops: CDR1 MNHNY, CDR2 SVGAGI (reference sequence). The CDR3 here is CASGGEGLVEQYF. In nucleotides, the CDR3 is TGTGCCAGCGGGGGGGAGGGGTTGGTCGAGCAGTACTTC.

The V call is TRBV7-2, the J call TRBJ2-1; 13 nucleotides line up with TRBD2. Trimming took 1 base from V and 9 from J; bases not matched to a gene: 6. The CDR3 is made up of 16 amino acids. Per germline, CDR1 SGHTA and CDR2 FQGNSA. This CDR3 is CASSLGGTSGVSEQFF. For the CDR3, the DNA is TGTGCCAGCAGCTTAGGGGGGACTAGCGGGGTAAGTGAGCAGTTCTTC.

This clone was counted only a few times. The chain couples TRBV6-5 to TRBJ1-6, with D maybe TRBD1 (6 bases). Germline CDR1 reads MNHEY; CDR2 reads SVGAGI. This CDR3 has 14 amino acids. The V end was cut by 6 bases, the J end by 7 bases, with 13 bases between. In DNA, the CDR3 is TGTGCCAGCAGGCAGACAGGACCCAATTCACCCCTCCACTTT. Its translation is CASRQTGPNSPLHF.

This clone was seen once. The chain is built from TRBV10-2 and TRBJ2-1; TRBD2 matches at 8 bases. Germline CDR1 is WSHSY and CDR2 is SAAADI. The CDR3 is 13 residues long. J lost 7 bases, V lost 6 bases, and 5 bases had no gene match. The CDR3 coding sequence is TGCGCCAGCAGGATCCCGGGAGGGAATGAGCAGTTCTTC. It codes for CASRIPGGNEQFF.

The genes are TRBV7-2 and TRBJ2-1, with 12 bases lining up with TRBD2. Losses at the gene ends were 8 bases for V and 5 bases for J; bases not matched to a gene: 7. The CDR3 covers 15 residues. Germline lookup yields CDR1 SGHTA and CDR2 FQGNSA. CDR3 sequence (DNA): TGTGCCAGCGGGTCTAGCGGGGGGGCCAACAATGAGCAGTTCTTC. The encoded protein is CASGSSGGANNEQFF.

This chain's CDR3 is CASSYSGGIKGETQYF. The CDR3, as DNA: TGTGCCAGCAGCTACTCAGGAGGAATCAAGGGGGAGACCCAGTACTTC. This rearrangement joins TRBV7-3 to TRBJ2-5; tentatively, D is TRBD1 or TRBD2 (5 bases each). The V end was cut by 4 bases, the J end by 5 bases, with 20 bases between. Germline assignment: CDR1 SGHTA and CDR2 FQGTGA. CDR3 size: 16 residues.

J is TRBJ2-3 and V is TRBV30, with 8 bases matching TRBD2. The CDR3 contains 14 residues. The ends lost 2 bases at V and 3 bases at J; junction bases unmatched: 4. Germline V lookup: CDR1 GTSNPN, CDR2 SVGIG (reference sequence). The CDR3: CAWSRGGRTDTQYF. CDR3 nucleotide sequence: TGTGCCTGGAGTCGGGGGGGTCGGACAGATACGCAGTATTTT.

This chain connects TRBV25-1 to TRBJ2-5; D perhaps matches TRBD2 (6 bases). Germline assignment: CDR1 MGHDK and CDR2 SYGVNS. The CDR3 is 16 amino acids. V was trimmed by 1 base and J by 1 base, leaving 13 bases between them. The CDR3 region has the DNA TGTGCCAGCAGTGAATTGTCGTTAGCGGCCCAAGAGACCCAGTACTTC. This encodes CASSELSLAAQETQYF.

The J gene is TRBJ2-1, the V gene TRBV11-2, with D hard to call. This CDR3 is 14 amino acids long. Germline CDR1 and CDR2: SGHAT and FQNNGV. V lost 1 base to trimming and J lost 7 bases, with 11 bases between them. For the CDR3, the DNA is TGTGCCAGCAGCTTAGTCACCCGGGCAAATGAGCAGTTCTTC. Its translation is CASSLVTRANEQFF.